This T cell receptor (beta chain) was documented in a study of tumor and adjacent non-tumor tissue in lung cancer. About the study: There were about 12 adenocarcinoma, a couple of squamous cell carcinoma and 1 small cell lung cancer cases.

RNA was extracted from bulk tissue without any cell sorting. This non-tumor lung sample came from over 3 cm beyond the tumor edge. In germline, CDR1 is MDHEN, CDR2 SYDVKM. The CDR3 is 17 residues long. Overall study results and limits: Top 100 clones took a larger repertoire share in normal lung. Compared with tumor, normal lung showed significantly lower TCR diversity.

Comment on this clonotype: Its target is not known. The junction departs from the called germline gene at one end, perhaps through a read error.

TCRbeta libraries were built with three rounds of nested PCR, modified from ARM-PCR. TCRdb ran MiXCR on the multiplex PCR reads and lists one entry per CDR3 protein. The sample has 35,000 to 50,000 distinct CDR3 sequences; roughly 66% are singletons. The genes are TRBV28 and TRBJ2-1, with D unresolved. Sequencing input: distant non-tumor lung tissue. The receptor was isolated from a man aged 45-65 years with non-small cell lung cancer. CDR3 sequence: CASSLYQTRVAYNKQFF. The CDR3 DNA reads as TGTGCCAGCAGTTTATATCAGACGAGAGTCGCCTACAATAAGCAGTTCTTC.